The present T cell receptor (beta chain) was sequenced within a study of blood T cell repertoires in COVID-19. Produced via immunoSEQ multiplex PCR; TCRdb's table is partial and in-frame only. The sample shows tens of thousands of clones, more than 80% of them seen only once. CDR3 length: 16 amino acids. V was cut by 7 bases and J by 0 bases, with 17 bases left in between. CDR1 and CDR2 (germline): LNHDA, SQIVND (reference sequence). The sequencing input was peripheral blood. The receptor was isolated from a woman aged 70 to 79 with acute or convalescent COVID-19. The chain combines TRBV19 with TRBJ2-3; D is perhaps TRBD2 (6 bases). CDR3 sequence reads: CASNYGAGTSTDTQYF. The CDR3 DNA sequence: TGTGCCAGTAACTATGGGGCGGGAACTAGCACAGATACGCAGTATTTT.